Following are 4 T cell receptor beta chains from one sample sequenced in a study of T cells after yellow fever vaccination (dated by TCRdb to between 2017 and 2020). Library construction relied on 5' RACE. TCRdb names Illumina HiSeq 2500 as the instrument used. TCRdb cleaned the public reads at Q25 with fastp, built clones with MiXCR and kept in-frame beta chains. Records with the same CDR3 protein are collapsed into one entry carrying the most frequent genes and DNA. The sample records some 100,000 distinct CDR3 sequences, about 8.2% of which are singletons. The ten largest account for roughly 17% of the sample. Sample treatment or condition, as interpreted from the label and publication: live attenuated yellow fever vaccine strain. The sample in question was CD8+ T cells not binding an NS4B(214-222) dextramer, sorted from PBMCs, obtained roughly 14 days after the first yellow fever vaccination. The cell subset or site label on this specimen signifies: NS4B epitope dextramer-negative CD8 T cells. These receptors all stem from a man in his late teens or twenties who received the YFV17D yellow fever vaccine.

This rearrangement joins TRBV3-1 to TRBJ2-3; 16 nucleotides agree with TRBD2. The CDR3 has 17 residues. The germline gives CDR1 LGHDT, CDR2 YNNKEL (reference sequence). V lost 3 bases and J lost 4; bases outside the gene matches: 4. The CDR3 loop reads CASSQTGTSGGADTQYF. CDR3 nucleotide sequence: TGTGCCAGCAGCCAGACCGGGACTAGCGGGGGGGCAGATACGCAGTATTTT.

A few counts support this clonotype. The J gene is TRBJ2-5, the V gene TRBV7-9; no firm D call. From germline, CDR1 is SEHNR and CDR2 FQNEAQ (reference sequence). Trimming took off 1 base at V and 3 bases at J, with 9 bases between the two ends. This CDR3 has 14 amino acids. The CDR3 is CASSLVTVEETQYF. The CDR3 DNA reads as TGTGCCAGCAGCTTAGTGACGGTAGAAGAGACCCAGTACTTC.

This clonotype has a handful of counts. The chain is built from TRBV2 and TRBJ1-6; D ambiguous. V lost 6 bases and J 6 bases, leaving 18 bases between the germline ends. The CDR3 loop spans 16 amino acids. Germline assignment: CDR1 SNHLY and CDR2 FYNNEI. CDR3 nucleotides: TGTGCCAGCAGGCGAAGTCTTGTTGCTCCTAATTCACCCCTCCACTTT. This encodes CASRRSLVAPNSPLHF.

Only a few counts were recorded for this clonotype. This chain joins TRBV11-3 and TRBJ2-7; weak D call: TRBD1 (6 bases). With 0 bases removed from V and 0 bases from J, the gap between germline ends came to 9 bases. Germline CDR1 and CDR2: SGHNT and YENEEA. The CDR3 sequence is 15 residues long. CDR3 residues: CASSLEARGSYEQYF. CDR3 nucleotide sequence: TGTGCCAGCAGCTTAGAGGCCAGGGGCTCCTACGAGCAGTACTTC.